These 9 T cell receptor beta chains share one sample of origin, sequenced in a study of blood T cell repertoires in COVID-19. Some clones are missing from TCRdb's copy, which holds only in-frame ones; the method was immunoSEQ multiplex PCR. The sample contains 150,000 to 200,000 clones, about 86% of which appear only once. Material: peripheral blood. These receptors originate from a man aged 55 to 70 with acute or convalescent COVID-19.

V and J are TRBV28 and TRBJ1-2; D call uncertain. V was trimmed by 6 bases and J by 7 bases, leaving 12 bases between them. The V gene's germline CDR1 is MDHEN and CDR2 SYDVKM. This CDR3 is built from 12 residues. Here the CDR3 DNA reads TGTGCCAGCAGAGCCCCCATGAGTGGCTACACCTTC. This codes for CASRAPMSGYTF.

V and J are TRBV28 and TRBJ1-5, with TRBD1 as a possible D gene (6 bases). The CDR3 contains 15 residues. V was trimmed by 5 bases and J by 5 bases, leaving 16 bases between them. The germline V gene encodes CDR1 MDHEN and CDR2 SYDVKM. CDR3 nucleotide sequence: TGTGCCAGCAGTGTCCACAGGGATGAGGATCAGCCCCAGCATTTT. It is translated as CASSVHRDEDQPQHF. The variable domain in full, with the rest retrieved from reference TRBV28 and TRBJ1-5, is DVKVTQSSRYLVKRTGEKVFLECVQDMDHENMFWYRQDPGLGLRLIYFSYDVKMKEKGDIPEGYSVSREKKERFSLILESASTNQTSMYLCASSVHRDEDQPQHFGDGTRLSIL.

J is TRBJ1-1 and V is TRBV7-8; D gene unclear. The CDR3 is 11 amino acids. V lost 3 bases, J lost 5 bases, and 4 bases lay in between. The germline CDR1 and CDR2 sequences are SGHVS and FQNEAQ. The DNA of the CDR3 is TGTGCCAGCAGCTTGGAGACTGAAGCTTTCTTT. This encodes CASSLETEAFF.

The rearrangement uses TRBV10-1 and TRBJ2-4, with 13 bases that match TRBD2. With 9 bases clipped from V and 11 bases from J, the junction kept 16 bases outside the gene matches. CDR3 length: 16 amino acids. Germline-derived CDR1 and CDR2 are WNHNN and SYGVQD (reference sequence). The CDR3 spells CARGGLAGTHADLQYF. In DNA form, the CDR3 reads TGCGCCAGGGGGGGACTAGCGGGAACCCATGCGGACCTTCAGTACTTC.

J is TRBJ2-7 and V is TRBV30, with D perhaps TRBD1 (5 bases). Germline V lookup: CDR1 GTSNPN, CDR2 SVGIG (reference sequence). This CDR3 has 13 residues. Trimming removed 1 base from V and 3 bases from J, with 10 bases in between. CDR3 loop: CAWSEGYDYEQYF. The CDR3 nucleotides read TGTGCCTGGAGTGAGGGGTATGACTACGAGCAGTACTTC.

V usage is TRBV4-2 and J usage is TRBJ2-7; 7 bases map to TRBD2. V lost 0 bases and J lost 2; bases outside the gene matches: 7. Germline V gives CDR1 LGHNA, CDR2 YNFKEQ. This CDR3 comprises 16 residues. The CDR3 region has the DNA TGTGCCAGCAGCCAAGAGGGGGTAGCGGGCACCTACGAGCAGTACTTC. Translation gives CASSQEGVAGTYEQYF.

The rearrangement uses TRBV6-5 and TRBJ1-1; 11 positions match TRBD1. CDR3 length equals 15 residues. CDR1 is MNHEY and CDR2 is SVGAGI in the germline V gene. The V segment lost 7 bases and the J segment 1 base; nucleotides outside the gene matches: 5. The CDR3, as DNA: TGTGCCAGCAAAGGGACAGGGGGACCGAACACTGAAGCTTTCTTT. Its translation: CASKGTGGPNTEAFF.

The rearrangement links TRBV5-1 to TRBJ1-6; D ambiguous. From germline, CDR1 is SGHRS and CDR2 YFSETQ. There are 15 residues in the CDR3. Deletions cut 5 bases from V and 8 bases from J, with 17 bases between. The CDR3 DNA sequence: TGCGCCAGCAGAGAGCGGTCCACCCCGGATTCACCCCTCCACTTT. Translating it yields CASRERSTPDSPLHF.

The chain carries TRBV10-2 and TRBJ1-3; the match to TRBD1 covers 9 bases. The CDR3 extends over 16 amino acids. Trimming removed 3 bases from V and 5 bases from J; junction bases left unmatched: 8. Germline V gene data show CDR1 as WSHSY and CDR2 as SAAADI. The CDR3 here is CASSDPKDRGRNTIYF. The CDR3 DNA sequence: TGCGCCAGCAGTGACCCAAAGGACAGGGGCCGAAACACCATATATTTT.